The 23 T cell receptor beta chains below come from one sample, sequenced in a study of blood T cell repertoires in COVID-19 (dated by TCRdb to the early 2020s). The library relied on the immunoSEQ multiplex PCR assay. In its TCRdb copy, this immuneACCESS table keeps in-frame sequences only and misses some clones. Where compared with another copy, unresolved V genes explain less than half of these, and the others have no known cause. The sample table lists 250,000 to 350,000 clones, 87% of them with a count of one. The ten largest clones add up to over 2% of the sample. Sequenced: peripheral blood. These receptors came from a woman aged 50 to 60 who had recovered from COVID-19.

In DNA form, the CDR3 reads TGTGCCAGCAGCTTAGGAGGATTCTATAATTCACCCCTCCACTTT. It codes for CASSLGGFYNSPLHF. The genes are TRBV7-2 and TRBJ1-6, with D unclear. The germline V and J ends were trimmed by 1 base and 3 bases, with 7 bases remaining between them. The CDR3 extends over 15 amino acids. Germline loops: CDR1 SGHTA, CDR2 FQGNSA.

The chain employs TRBV4-3 and TRBJ2-3, with D unresolved. V lost 4 bases, J lost 10 bases, and 18 bases lay in between. The CDR3 is 14 residues long. The germline CDR1 and CDR2 sequences are LGHNA and YSLEER. In nucleotides, the CDR3 is TGCGCCAGCAGCCCCAGTGTAGGCTTACGGGCGCAGTATTTT. Translated, it gives CASSPSVGLRAQYF.

V usage is TRBV19 and J usage is TRBJ2-1, with 13 bases lining up with TRBD2. The CDR3 consists of 15 residues. Losses at the gene ends were 5 bases for V and 7 bases for J; bases not matched to a gene: 5. Germline V lookup: CDR1 LNHDA, CDR2 SQIVND (reference sequence). DNA for the CDR3: TGTGCCAGTAGTGCGGGACTAGCGGGGACGAATGAGCAGTTCTTC. It translates to CASSAGLAGTNEQFF.

On this clone itself: At the DNA level, this CDR3 is encoded by other sequences in the same sample as well. The chain combines TRBV28 with TRBJ1-1; D may be TRBD1 (6 bases). The length of the CDR3 is 12 residues. Between the trimmed V and J ends, which lost 4 bases and 4 bases, there was a span of 7 bases. Germline values: CDR1 MDHEN, CDR2 SYDVKM. CDR3 in amino acids: CASSSGVTEAFF. DNA of the CDR3: TGTGCCAGCAGTTCAGGGGTCACTGAAGCTTTCTTT.

The V call is TRBV6-1, the J call TRBJ2-1; D not resolved. Trimming pared 2 bases from V and 4 bases from J, leaving 18 bases between. In germline, CDR1 is MNHNS, CDR2 SASEGT. This CDR3 contains 17 residues. The chain's CDR3 is CASSEILGGGGYNEQFF. CDR3 sequence (DNA): TGTGCCAGCAGTGAAATTCTGGGTGGCGGTGGATACAATGAGCAGTTCTTC.

The chain joins TRBV30 to TRBJ1-2; 8 nucleotides match TRBD1. Per the germline V gene, CDR1 is GTSNPN and CDR2 is SVGIG (reference sequence). J lost 4 bases, V lost 0 bases, and 10 bases had no gene match. This CDR3 comprises 16 residues. CDR3 coding DNA: TGTGCCTGGAGTGTACGACAGGGGAGAAGAAGCTATGGCTACACCTTC. Its translation is CAWSVRQGRRSYGYTF.

The V call is TRBV6-4, the J call TRBJ1-5; D is possibly TRBD1 (5 bases). The CDR3 has 18 residues. Per germline, CDR1 MRHNA and CDR2 SNTAGT. V lost 7 bases, J lost 0 bases, and 22 bases lay in between. The chain's CDR3 is CASNAGGLTFNSNQPQHF. CDR3 nucleotide sequence: TGTGCCAGCAACGCGGGGGGACTCACTTTTAATAGCAATCAGCCCCAGCATTTT.

This rearrangement joins TRBV6-5 to TRBJ1-1, with a weak D call TRBD1 (5 bases). This CDR3 has 15 residues. Germline loops: CDR1 MNHEY, CDR2 SVGAGI. Trimming cost V 2 bases and J 1 base, with 11 bases left between them. CDR3 sequence: CASSYGAWRNTEAFF. The CDR3 DNA is TGTGCCAGCAGTTACGGGGCCTGGAGGAACACTGAAGCTTTCTTT.

This rearrangement joins TRBV2 to TRBJ1-1; 9 bases match TRBD1. This CDR3 contains 14 residues. J gave up 3 bases and V 5 bases, and 4 bases lay outside the gene matches. Germline loops: CDR1 SNHLY, CDR2 FYNNEI. The DNA of the CDR3 is TGTGCCAGCAGTTTGGGACAGGGAGACACTGAAGCTTTCTTT. As protein: CASSLGQGDTEAFF.

The chain carries TRBV15 and TRBJ1-5; possibly TRBD1 for D (6 bases). Trimming cost V 0 bases and J 2 bases, with 11 bases left between them. From germline, CDR1 is LNHNV and CDR2 YYDKDF (reference sequence). There are 16 residues in the CDR3. CDR3 coding DNA: TGTGCCACCAGCAGAGATTTACGACAGGGCAATCAGCCCCAGCATTTT. Translation: CATSRDLRQGNQPQHF.

The rearrangement links TRBV18 to TRBJ1-5; maybe TRBD1 (6 bases). Germline V CDR1 and CDR2: KGHSH, LQKENI. V dropped 2 bases and J dropped 6 bases, with 11 bases sitting between them. The CDR3 is 14 amino acids. The CDR3 reads CASSPIQGIQPQHF. The CDR3 nucleotides read TGTGCCAGCTCACCAATACAGGGTATTCAGCCCCAGCATTTT.

The CDR3 loop is CASSLTLTSDYEQYF. The CDR3 bases are TGTGCCAGCAGCCTAACTCTGACTAGCGACTACGAGCAGTACTTC. The J gene is TRBJ2-7, the V gene TRBV7-8; TRBD2 aligns across 8 bases. V shed 5 bases, J shed 3 bases, and the junction held 9 bases outside the gene matches. The CDR3 contains 15 residues. The germline V gene has CDR1 SGHVS and CDR2 FQNEAQ.

The rearrangement uses TRBV18 and TRBJ1-5; D gene ambiguous. The V gene lost 5 bases and the J gene lost 0 bases, with 11 bases spanning the gap. This CDR3 has 15 residues. Germline loops: CDR1 KGHSH, CDR2 LQKENI. CDR3 residues: CASSTTGYSNQPQHF. The DNA of the CDR3 is TGTGCCAGCTCAACGACGGGTTATAGCAATCAGCCCCAGCATTTT. The full variable domain, in which reference TRBV18 and TRBJ1-5 provide the parts outside the CDR3, is NAGVMQNPRHLVRRRGQEARLRCSPMKGHSHVYWYRQLPEEGLKFMVYLQKENIIDESGMPKERFSAEFPKEGPSILRIQQVVRGDSAAYFCASSTTGYSNQPQHFGDGTRLSIL.

The gene calls are TRBV10-3 and TRBJ2-2; possible D gene TRBD1, 6 bases. V shed 0 bases and J shed 4 bases, with 9 bases lying between them. This CDR3 contains 15 residues. Germline CDR1 and CDR2: ENHRY and SYGVKD. CDR3 nucleotide sequence: TGTGCCATCAGTGAGTCTCAGGGGAGCACCGGGGAGCTGTTTTTT. This gives the protein CAISESQGSTGELFF.

The J gene is TRBJ1-5, the V gene TRBV25-1, with D perhaps matching TRBD1 (6 bases). CDR3 length: 14 residues. V was clipped by 0 bases and J by 6 bases, with 9 bases between them. The germline gives CDR1 MGHDK, CDR2 SYGVNS. CDR3: CASSEYQGTQPQHF. The CDR3 DNA is TGTGCCAGCAGTGAATATCAGGGGACTCAGCCCCAGCATTTT.

This chain uses TRBV15 with TRBJ2-2; D may be TRBD2 (5 bases). Germline V gene data show CDR1 as LNHNV and CDR2 as YYDKDF (reference sequence). The CDR3 contains 17 residues. The ends were cut back, 0 bases at V and 7 bases at J, with 18 bases in the middle. The CDR3 DNA reads as TGTGCCACCAGCAGAGACAAGCTAGCTTCCGCGCGCGGGGAGCTGTTTTTT. Translated, it gives CATSRDKLASARGELFF.

This clone was observed once. One junction end does not reproduce the germline sequence, and a read error may be involved. The chain has TRBV15 and TRBJ1-1, with TRBD1 identical over 7 bases. The CDR3 sequence is 13 residues long. The germline V gene has CDR1 LNHNV and CDR2 YYDKDF (reference sequence). CDR3: CATSGDTGAEAFF. In DNA, the CDR3 is TGTGCCACCAGCGGTGATACAGGGGCTGAGGCTTTCTTT.

The chain joins TRBV25-1 to TRBJ2-1; maybe TRBD2 (6 bases). Per germline, CDR1 MGHDK and CDR2 SYGVNS. The CDR3 extends over 16 amino acids. V was shortened by 4 bases and J by 7 bases, with 20 bases between the two germline ends. CDR3 residues: CASSALRWAGINEQFF. In DNA form, the CDR3 reads TGTGCCAGCAGTGCGCTAAGATGGGCGGGAATAAATGAGCAGTTCTTC.

This chain joins TRBV5-1 and TRBJ2-4, with D tentatively TRBD2 (5 bases). The CDR3 runs 15 residues. With 0 bases removed from V and 3 bases from J, the gap between germline ends came to 10 bases. In germline, CDR1 is SGHRS, CDR2 YFSETQ. As DNA, the CDR3 is TGCGCCAGCAGCTTGGCAGGCGAGGGCAAAAACATTCAGTACTTC. Translation gives CASSLAGEGKNIQYF.

V is TRBV15 and J is TRBJ1-2; 10 bases map to TRBD1. Germline V gives CDR1 LNHNV, CDR2 YYDKDF (reference sequence). This CDR3 contains 16 residues. V gave up 3 bases and J gave up 5 bases; unmatched junction bases: 9. This chain's CDR3 is CATSRTGGASWYGYTF. DNA for the CDR3: TGTGCCACCAGCAGGACAGGGGGCGCGAGCTGGTATGGCTACACCTTC.

Comment on this clone: Additional DNA sequences in this sample encode the identical CDR3. The V and J genes are TRBV7-9 and TRBJ1-2, with a weak D call TRBD1 (6 bases). The length of the CDR3 is 13 residues. The germline CDR1 and CDR2 sequences are SEHNR and FQNEAQ (reference sequence). V was shortened by 1 base and J by 8 bases, with 11 bases between the two germline ends. This CDR3 is CASSLGQAFGYTF. CDR3 in DNA: TGTGCCAGCAGCTTAGGACAGGCTTTCGGCTACACCTTC.

This chain connects TRBV30 to TRBJ1-2; no clear D. The germline V gene has CDR1 GTSNPN and CDR2 SVGIG (reference sequence). The CDR3 contains 12 residues. With 0 bases removed from V and 5 bases from J, the gap between germline ends came to 7 bases. Here the CDR3 reads CAWSVGRYGYTF. Here the CDR3 DNA reads TGTGCCTGGAGTGTTGGGAGGTATGGCTACACCTTC.

This clone was counted a single time. The rearrangement joins TRBV28 to TRBJ2-1, with 10 bases aligning to TRBD1. Germline CDR1 is MDHEN and CDR2 is SYDVKM. The trim removed 3 bases at V and 4 bases at J, leaving 3 bases unmatched. The CDR3 is 15 residues long. CDR3 sequence: CASSLRTGGYNEQFF. CDR3 nucleotides: TGTGCCAGCAGTTTGCGGACAGGGGGATACAATGAGCAGTTCTTC.